The rows below give T cell receptor beta chains drawn from one sample of a study of blood T cell repertoires in COVID-19. Profiling relied on immunoSEQ multiplex PCR, and the TCRdb table lists in-frame clones only, not all of them. Of 100,000 or so clones in the sample, approximately 90% were seen once. The sample consisted of peripheral blood. Source of these receptors: a human donor with active COVID-19. The donor label of this sample is uncertain. CDR3s include the opening cysteine and the closing phenylalanine or tryptophan. A D gene is named only where the DNA matches it firmly. Clone size is given for some rows only: seen once, a few or many times, or a class if the clone is expanded.

V	D	J	size	CDR3	DNA
TRBV5-4	.	TRBJ1-2	.	CASSLDRANYGYTF	TGTGCCAGCAGCTTGGACAGGGCTAACTATGGCTACACCTTC
TRBV18	.	TRBJ1-2	.	CASSPPNQKLRGYTF	TGTGCCAGCTCACCACCAAATCAGAAGTTACGTGGCTACACCTTC
TRBV6-6	.	TRBJ2-1	.	CASSYIQYNEQFF	TGTGCCAGCAGTTACATACAGTACAATGAGCAGTTCTTC
TRBV5-4	TRBD2	TRBJ2-1	once	CASSLGLAGGSYNEQFF	TGTGCCAGCAGCTTAGGACTAGCGGGGGGGTCCTACAATGAGCAGTTCTTC
TRBV2	.	TRBJ2-4	.	CASTSGIGPYF	TGTGCCAGCACTTCGGGTATTGGTCCGTACTTC
TRBV11-2	TRBD2	TRBJ2-5	.	CASSLSGGARETQYF	TGTGCCAGCAGCTTAAGCGGGGGGGCCAGAGAGACCCAGTACTTC
TRBV9	TRBD1	TRBJ1-1	.	CASSPRTGTEAFF	TGTGCCAGCAGCCCTCGGACAGGGACTGAAGCTTTCTTT
TRBV12-3/TRBV12-4	.	TRBJ2-7	.	CASSFGHEQYF	TGTGCCAGCAGTTTTGGCCACGAGCAGTACTTC
TRBV3-1/TRBV3-2	TRBD2	TRBJ2-5	.	CASSQDARGVRETQYF	TGTGCCAGCAGCCAAGACGCGCGGGGGGTGCGGGAGACCCAGTACTTC
TRBV3-1/TRBV3-2	.	TRBJ2-3	.	CASSQTAQGITDTQYF	TGTGCCAGCAGCCAAACCGCCCAGGGGATAACAGATACGCAGTATTTT
TRBV7-2	.	TRBJ1-1	.	CASSPTPGEAFF	TGTGCCAGCAGCCCGACCCCAGGGGAGGCTTTCTTT
TRBV4-2	TRBD1	TRBJ1-6	.	CASSRLDRDSPLHF	TGTGCCAGCAGCCGCCTAGACAGGGACTCACCCCTCCACTTT
TRBV19	.	TRBJ2-3	.	CASSIEGLTYTDTQYF	TGTGCCAGTAGTATAGAAGGACTAACCTACACAGATACGCAGTATTTT
TRBV2	.	TRBJ2-2	.	CASSTEGDGELFF	TGTGCCAGCAGTACGGAAGGAGACGGGGAGCTGTTTTTT
TRBV11-3	TRBD2	TRBJ2-7	.	CASSSGLAGESYEQYF	TGTGCCAGCAGCTCCGGACTAGCGGGGGAATCCTACGAGCAGTACTTC
TRBV25-1	.	TRBJ1-4	.	CASSGTSTNEKLFF	TGTGCCAGCAGCGGGACTTCTACTAATGAAAAACTGTTTTTT
TRBV6-2/TRBV6-3	TRBD2	TRBJ2-3	.	CASSSWRLAGGMSTDTQYF	TGTGCCAGCAGTTCCTGGAGGCTGGCGGGGGGGATGAGCACAGATACGCAGTATTTT
TRBV18	.	TRBJ1-2	.	CASSPSGAPKGYTF	TGTGCCAGCTCACCGTCAGGGGCGCCCAAAGGCTACACCTTC
TRBV4-2	.	TRBJ2-5	.	CASSQGGRVLETQYF	TGTGCCAGCAGCCAAGGAGGCAGGGTCTTGGAGACCCAGTACTTC
TRBV7-2	TRBD1	TRBJ2-1	.	CASSLGQGEFF	TGTGCCAGCAGCTTAGGACAGGGGGAGTTCTTC
TRBV6-5	.	TRBJ2-1	.	CASSTGQHNEQFF	TGTGCCAGCAGTACCGGACAGCACAATGAGCAGTTCTTC
TRBV7-8	.	TRBJ1-4	once	CASSLKGKVEKLFF	TGTGCCAGCAGCTTGAAGGGGAAGGTTGAAAAACTGTTTTTT
TRBV7-2	.	TRBJ1-2	.	CASSLDKGGNYGYTF	TGTGCCAGCAGCTTAGATAAGGGGGGGAACTATGGCTACACCTTC
TRBV4-1	TRBD2	TRBJ2-1	.	CASSQLTTSGGGNEQFF	TGCGCCAGCAGCCAACTCACGACTAGCGGGGGGGGCAATGAGCAGTTCTTC
TRBV9	TRBD1	TRBJ2-5	.	CASSVPGTEETQYF	TGTGCCAGCAGCGTACCCGGGACAGAAGAGACCCAGTACTTC
TRBV5-6	.	TRBJ1-6	.	CASSRQDWASSYNSPLHF	TGTGCCAGCAGCCGGCAGGATTGGGCGAGCTCCTATAATTCACCCCTCCACTTT
TRBV5-4	.	TRBJ1-3	.	CASSSAGGGNTIYF	TGTGCCAGCAGCTCCGCAGGAGGAGGAAACACCATATATTTT
TRBV7-2	.	TRBJ2-5	.	CASSLARREETQYF	TGTGCCAGCAGCTTAGCGCGTCGGGAAGAGACCCAGTACTTC
TRBV7-2	.	TRBJ2-5	.	CASSLSGLQETQYF	TGTGCCAGCAGCTTATCCGGACTCCAAGAGACCCAGTACTTC
TRBV7-9	.	TRBJ1-1	.	CASSLTGQMNTEAFF	TGTGCCAGCAGCTTAACTGGACAGATGAACACTGAAGCTTTCTTT
TRBV11-2	.	TRBJ1-3	.	CASSLAGGGPGNTIYF	TGTGCCAGCAGCTTAGCGGGGGGGGGCCCTGGAAACACCATATATTTT
TRBV3-1/TRBV3-2	.	TRBJ1-2	.	CASSRGQNYGYTF	TGTGCCAGCAGCCGGGGACAAAACTATGGCTACACCTTC
TRBV4-3	TRBD2	TRBJ2-1	.	CASSHDRDYNPYNEQFF	TGCGCCAGCAGCCATGACCGGGACTACAACCCCTACAATGAGCAGTTCTTC
TRBV7-2	TRBD2	TRBJ2-2	.	CASSEGLATGELFF	TGTGCCAGCAGCGAAGGACTAGCAACCGGGGAGCTGTTTTTT
TRBV6-2/TRBV6-3	TRBD1	TRBJ2-4	.	CASSRDRAGKNIQYF	TGTGCCAGCAGTCGCGACAGGGCCGGCAAAAACATTCAGTACTTC
TRBV5-1	.	TRBJ2-2	.	CASSLGLNTGELFF	TGCGCCAGCAGCTTGGGGCTGAACACCGGGGAGCTGTTTTTT
TRBV27	TRBD1	TRBJ1-5	.	CASSPWDRGRNQPQHF	TGTGCCAGCAGTCCATGGGACAGGGGGCGGAATCAGCCCCAGCATTTT
TRBV7-3	.	TRBJ1-5	.	CARVDEEDQPQHF	TGTGCCCGGGTAGATGAGGAGGATCAGCCCCAGCATTTT
TRBV5-1	.	TRBJ2-5	.	CASSSTRTLPAAQYF	TGCGCCAGCAGCTCCACCAGGACACTCCCCGCGGCCCAGTACTTC
TRBV18	.	TRBJ2-7	.	CASSPRAYEQYF	TGTGCCAGCTCACCGAGGGCCTACGAGCAGTACTTC
TRBV5-1	TRBD1	TRBJ2-2	.	CASGDRGNTGELFF	TGCGCCAGCGGAGACAGGGGGAACACCGGGGAGCTGTTTTTT
TRBV27	.	TRBJ2-5	.	CASSAGEGGTQYF	TGTGCCAGCAGTGCGGGGGAGGGGGGGACCCAGTACTTC
TRBV6-1	.	TRBJ1-6	.	CASSDGLSYNSPLHF	TGTGCCAGCAGTGATGGCCTCTCCTATAATTCACCCCTCCACTTT
TRBV7-6	TRBD1	TRBJ1-1	.	CASSLVGTGGHSNTEAFF	TGTGCCAGCAGCTTGGTAGGGACAGGGGGCCATTCGAACACTGAAGCTTTCTTT
TRBV3-1/TRBV3-2	TRBD1	TRBJ1-4	.	CASSHPLQGARATNEKLFF	TGTGCCAGCAGCCACCCATTACAGGGGGCGCGGGCAACTAATGAAAAACTGTTTTTT
TRBV2	TRBD2	TRBJ2-1	once	CASRLAGVYEQFF	TGTGCCAGCAGACTAGCGGGGGTCTATGAGCAGTTCTTC
TRBV6-2/TRBV6-3	TRBD1	TRBJ2-1	.	CASSYPTGGRYNEQFF	TGTGCCAGCAGTTACCCTACAGGGGGCCGGTACAATGAGCAGTTCTTC
TRBV12-5	.	TRBJ1-1	.	CASGFPPTDWNTEAFF	TGTGCTAGTGGTTTCCCCCCGACAGACTGGAACACTGAAGCTTTCTTT
TRBV5-6	.	TRBJ2-1	.	CASSLYSRTGNEQFF	TGTGCCAGCAGCTTGTACTCCCGGACGGGAAATGAGCAGTTCTTC
TRBV19	.	TRBJ2-3	.	CASKQGHTDTQYF	TGTGCCAGTAAGCAGGGACACACAGATACGCAGTATTTT
TRBV5-1	TRBD2	TRBJ2-1	.	CASSWTSDYNEQFF	TGCGCCAGCAGCTGGACTAGCGACTACAATGAGCAGTTCTTC